Below are 17 T cell receptor beta chains sequenced from a single sample in a study of T cell repertoires in cytomegalovirus infection. TCRdb re-called the reads through MiXCR, storing one row per CDR3 protein. The sample holds some 800,000 distinct CDR3 sequences, approximately 29% seen once. The antigens these receptors bind are not known. The sample here was cultured CD8+ T cells from PBMCs, taken from culture after CMV antigen stimulation. Every receptor here comes from a human donor in good health (CMV status not recorded). Some clones in this sample may be carry-over from other donors' samples.

This clonotype was seen a handful of times. This sequence joins TRBV19 and TRBJ1-5; D is uncertain. CDR1 is LNHDA and CDR2 is SQIVND in the germline V gene (reference sequence). V lost 5 bases, J lost 0 bases, and 14 bases lay in between. CDR3 length equals 16 residues. The CDR3 nucleotides read TGTGCCAGTAGTGGGTCGGGCTTTCATAGCAATCAGCCCCAGCATTTT. It is translated as CASSGSGFHSNQPQHF. The entire variable domain, with the rest obtained from reference TRBV19 and TRBJ1-5, is as follows: DGGITQSPKYLFRKEGQNVTLSCEQNLNHDAMYWYRQDPGQGLRLIYYSQIVNDFQKGDIAEGYSVSREKKESFPLTVTSAQKNPTAFYLCASSGSGFHSNQPQHFGDGTRLSIL.

There are many counts of this clonotype. The chain employs TRBV7-2 and TRBJ2-1; perhaps D is TRBD1 or TRBD2 (5 bases each). Germline lookup yields CDR1 SGHTA and CDR2 FQGNSA. V was pared by 3 bases and J by 4 bases, with 22 bases between. This CDR3 contains 18 residues. CDR3 DNA sequence: TGTGCCAGCAGCTTTGGTAGGCAGGGTCCTGAGGGGTACAATGAGCAGTTCTTC. This gives the protein CASSFGRQGPEGYNEQFF.

In its sample, this clonotype was seen once. The chain couples TRBV29-1 to TRBJ1-2, with D uncertain. V shed 7 bases and J shed 0 bases, with 15 bases lying between them. The CDR3 consists of 14 residues. Germline values: CDR1 SQVTM, CDR2 ANQGSEA. CDR3 DNA sequence: TGCAGCGCCGGCCTCGGCGGTACTAACTATGGCTACACCTTC. Translating gives CSAGLGGTNYGYTF.

The table lists this clonotype with a few counts. CDR3 sequence: CASSPWDTPYEQYF. In nucleotides, the CDR3 is TGTGCCAGCAGCCCTTGGGACACACCCTACGAGCAGTACTTC. The chain joins TRBV6-5 to TRBJ2-7, with TRBD1 as a possible D gene (6 bases). CDR3 size: 14 residues. Trimming removed 6 bases from V and 2 bases from J, with 14 bases in between. Germline CDR1 is MNHEY and CDR2 is SVGAGI.

The table lists this clonotype with a few counts. The V gene is TRBV11-3, the J gene TRBJ2-2; 9 nucleotides agree with TRBD1. Germline-derived CDR1 and CDR2 are SGHNT and YENEEA. The CDR3 has 18 residues. Trimming cost V 5 bases and J 3 bases; bases outside gene matches: 13. CDR3 coding DNA: TGTGCCAGCAGCGGACGGGGTGGGGGACAGGGAGACACCGGGGAGCTGTTTTTT. Encoded protein: CASSGRGGGQGDTGELFF. Drawing the rest from reference TRBV11-3 and TRBJ2-2, the complete variable domain is EAGVVQSPRYKIIEKKQPVAFWCNPISGHNTLYWYLQNLGQGPELLIRYENEEAVDDSQLPKDRFSAERLKGVDSTLKIQPAELGDSAVYLCASSGRGGGQGDTGELFFGEGSRLTVL.

This chain uses TRBV24-1 with TRBJ2-3; D is ambiguous. Between the trimmed V and J ends, which lost 3 bases and 0 bases, there was a span of 12 bases. CDR1 KGHDR and CDR2 SFDVKD come from the germline V gene. CDR3 length equals 16 residues. The CDR3: CATSDPYYTSTDTQYF. The CDR3 coding sequence is TGTGCCACCAGTGATCCCTATTATACTAGCACAGATACGCAGTATTTT.

This clonotype has more than one count but fewer than ten. The chain carries TRBV12-3 or TRBV12-4 and TRBJ2-2, with D uncertain. Between the trimmed V and J ends, which lost 5 bases and 6 bases, there was a span of 10 bases. The CDR3 runs 13 residues. This CDR3 reads CASSPETSGELFF. CDR3 sequence (DNA): TGTGCCAGCAGTCCTGAGACATCCGGGGAGCTGTTTTTT.

This clonotype was seen more than once but under ten times. The gene calls are TRBV6-1 and TRBJ2-6, with D perhaps TRBD1 (6 bases). This CDR3 has 16 residues. The V end was cut by 4 bases, the J end by 2 bases, with 12 bases between. In germline, CDR1 is MNHNS, CDR2 SASEGT. The chain's CDR3 is CASSVGDMPGANVLTF. Written as DNA, the CDR3 is TGTGCCAGCAGTGTGGGGGACATGCCTGGGGCCAACGTCCTGACTTTC.

V usage is TRBV27 and J usage is TRBJ2-1; 9 bases align to TRBD1. Germline values: CDR1 MNHEY, CDR2 SMNVEV (reference sequence). The CDR3 length is 11 residues. The trim removed 5 bases at V and 16 bases at J, leaving 6 bases unmatched. CDR3 nucleotides: TGTGCCAGCAGTAGCCGGGACAGGGAATTCTTC. It translates to CASSSRDREFF.

The V and J genes are TRBV6-1 and TRBJ1-2; 7 positions agree with TRBD1. The germline V gene has CDR1 MNHNS and CDR2 SASEGT. The CDR3 sequence is 16 residues long. V lost 4 bases and J lost 5; bases outside the gene matches: 13. CDR3 loop: CASSVLGQARWYGYTF. In nucleotides, the CDR3 is TGTGCCAGCAGTGTGCTTGGACAGGCCAGATGGTATGGCTACACCTTC.

The sample holds a few counts of this clonotype. This chain uses TRBV7-8 with TRBJ2-1, with D perhaps TRBD1 (6 bases). V lost 4 bases and J 6 bases, leaving 16 bases between the germline ends. The CDR3 runs to 15 residues. Per the germline V gene, CDR1 is SGHVS and CDR2 is FQNEAQ. DNA of the CDR3: TGTGCCAGCAGCTCGGGGCTTCTAGGGGGCAATGAGCAGTTCTTC. Its translation is CASSSGLLGGNEQFF.

The chain joins TRBV5-5 to TRBJ1-6, with 7 nucleotides matching TRBD1. The CDR3 length is 14 residues. The trim removed 5 bases at V and 8 bases at J, leaving 7 bases unmatched. The germline V gene encodes CDR1 SGHKS and CDR2 YYEKEE (reference sequence). The CDR3: CASRAGTVDSPLHF. The DNA of the CDR3 is TGTGCCAGCAGGGCCGGGACAGTAGATTCACCCCTCCACTTT.

This clonotype has more than one count but fewer than ten. The chain joins TRBV27 to TRBJ1-5; D call uncertain. The CDR3 totals 15 residues. V dropped 5 bases and J dropped 2 bases, with 13 bases sitting between them. CDR1 MNHEY and CDR2 SMNVEV come from the germline V gene (reference sequence). CDR3 amino acids: CASSPVGIGNQPQHF. For the CDR3, the DNA is TGTGCCAGCAGTCCCGTGGGGATAGGCAATCAGCCCCAGCATTTT.

This clonotype was seen ten or more times. The genes are TRBV6-1 and TRBJ1-1; possible D gene TRBD1, 5 bases. From germline, CDR1 is MNHNS and CDR2 SASEGT. The CDR3 consists of 13 residues. Trimming took off 4 bases at V and 5 bases at J, with 11 bases between the two ends. CDR3 residues: CASSAGTRTEAFF. Here the CDR3 DNA reads TGTGCCAGCAGTGCCGGGACGAGGACTGAAGCTTTCTTT.

The rearrangement joins TRBV6-5 to TRBJ2-2, with 10 bases lining up with TRBD1. The CDR3 is 19 amino acids. Germline V gives CDR1 MNHEY, CDR2 SVGAGI. V was clipped by 4 bases and J by 8 bases; unmatched bases: 19. DNA of the CDR3: TGTGCCAGCAGTTTATGGGCCACGACAGGGGGCCGTACAAGTGGGGAGCTGTTTTTT. This translates into CASSLWATTGGRTSGELFF.

This clonotype was counted once. The germline gene is not matched at one end of the junction; a read error may be the cause. The chain combines TRBV2 with TRBJ1-1, with D possibly being TRBD1 (5 bases). Germline loops: CDR1 SNHLY, CDR2 FYNNEI. The CDR3 runs to 14 residues. The DNA for the CDR3 is TGTGTCAGAAGTGCTGGGGGACCCAACACTGAATCTTTCTTT. Translation: CVRSAGGPNTESFF.

The V gene is TRBV6-8, the J gene TRBJ2-2; D might be TRBD2 (6 bases). Germline V gene sequence: CDR1 MNHGY, CDR2 SAAAGT. The V gene lost 6 bases and the J gene lost 7 bases, with 21 bases spanning the gap. CDR3 size: 16 residues. The CDR3 protein is CASSRPTRAVGGELFF. CDR3 nucleotide sequence: TGTGCCAGCAGCCGCCCGACTAGGGCGGTCGGCGGGGAGCTGTTTTTT.